One sample yielded the 11 T cell receptor beta chains listed below, sequenced in a study of T cell responses to AZD1222 COVID-19 vaccine. The repertoire was sequenced with immunoSEQ multiplex PCR; TCRdb's copy has only in-frame clones and lacks some. Here the sample spans about 140,000 clones, roughly 93% being singletons. Sequenced here: peripheral blood, sampled on day 0 of MenACWY control vaccination. Receptors were obtained from an adult in good health.

This clone was seen a single time. The genes are TRBV29-1 and TRBJ1-2; perhaps TRBD1 as D (6 bases). In germline, CDR1 is SQVTM, CDR2 ANQGSEA. CDR3 length: 13 residues. V lost 6 bases and J lost 8, with 19 bases in between. As DNA, the CDR3 is TGCAGCGTCTACAGCGGGGGGCGGGGAGGCTACACCTTC. This sequence encodes CSVYSGGRGGYTF. Drawing the rest from reference TRBV29-1 and TRBJ1-2, the complete variable domain is SAVISQKPSRDICQRGTSLTIQCQVDSQVTMMFWYRQQPGQSLTLIATANQGSEATYESGFVIDKFPISRPNLTFSTLTVSNMSPEDSSIYLCSVYSGGRGGYTFGSGTRLTVV.

This clone was recorded only once. This sequence joins TRBV28 and TRBJ1-5, with 7 bases that match TRBD1. With V trimmed by 1 base and J by 0 bases, 6 bases remained unmatched. Germline V gene sequence: CDR1 MDHEN, CDR2 SYDVKM. The CDR3 totals 17 residues. CDR3 protein: CASSLSSGQVSNQPQHF. In nucleotides, the CDR3 is TGTGCCAGCAGTTTATCTTCCGGACAGGTTAGCAATCAGCCCCAGCATTTT.

This rearrangement joins TRBV18 to TRBJ1-1; 8 bases fit TRBD1. There are 15 residues in the CDR3. V shed 2 bases, J shed 5 bases, and the junction held 7 bases outside the gene matches. Germline V lookup: CDR1 KGHSH, CDR2 LQKENI. CDR3 in DNA: TGTGCCAGCTCACCAGTATCGGACAGGGCTACTGAAGCTTTCTTT. It encodes CASSPVSDRATEAFF.

This chain uses TRBV3-1 (or the pseudogene TRBV3-2) with TRBJ1-6; D gene uncertain. The V gene lost 4 bases and the J gene lost 5 bases, with 12 bases spanning the gap. Germline CDR1 and CDR2: LGHDT and YNNKEL (reference sequence). The CDR3 consists of 15 residues. The CDR3 region has the DNA TGTGCCAGCAGCCTCCAGAGTGGGGATAATTCACCCCTCCACTTT. Translating it yields CASSLQSGDNSPLHF.

The V call is TRBV7-9, the J call TRBJ1-2, with 11 nucleotides matching TRBD1. The CDR3 has 17 amino acids. Germline V lookup: CDR1 SEHNR, CDR2 FQNEAQ (reference sequence). Trimming took 3 bases from V and 4 from J; bases not matched to a gene: 10. The chain's CDR3 is CASSFSQLGQGGYGYTF. The CDR3 DNA sequence: TGTGCCAGCAGCTTCTCCCAACTGGGACAGGGGGGCTATGGCTACACCTTC.

CDR3 coding DNA: TGTGCCAGCAGTTTTTTTAGACAAGAGACCCAGTACTTC. It is translated as CASSFFRQETQYF. The rearrangement links TRBV12-3 or TRBV12-4 to TRBJ2-5; the D is unclear. Trimming took off 3 bases at V and 2 bases at J, with 7 bases between the two ends. The CDR3 runs to 13 residues.

This clone has only a few counts. The rearrangement joins TRBV7-3 to TRBJ2-2; D is unresolved. With 4 bases removed from V and 7 bases from J, the gap between germline ends came to 16 bases. Germline CDR1 reads SGHTA; CDR2 reads FQGTGA. The CDR3 runs 15 residues. This CDR3 reads CASSSDGRHGGELFF. The CDR3, as DNA: TGTGCCAGCAGCTCGGACGGACGGCATGGCGGGGAGCTGTTTTTT. Full variable domain (remainder filled in from reference TRBV7-3 and TRBJ2-2): GAGVSQTPSNKVTEKGKYVELRCDPISGHTALYWYRQSLGQGPEFLIYFQGTGAADDSGLPNDRFFAVRPEGSVSTLKIQRTERGDSAVYLCASSSDGRHGGELFFGEGSRLTVL.

The chain uses TRBV2 and TRBJ2-2; no clear D. The germline V gene has CDR1 SNHLY and CDR2 FYNNEI. The CDR3 runs to 14 residues. The germline V and J ends were trimmed by 7 bases and 0 bases, with 9 bases remaining between them. In DNA form, the CDR3 reads TGTGCCAGCAATAAGGCCTCGAACACCGGGGAGCTGTTTTTT. It codes for CASNKASNTGELFF. The complete variable domain, with remaining parts taken from reference TRBV2 and TRBJ2-2, reads EPEVTQTPSHQVTQMGQEVILRCVPISNHLYFYWYRQILGQKVEFLVSFYNNEISEKSEIFDDQFSVERPDGSNFTLKIRSTKLEDSAMYFCASNKASNTGELFFGEGSRLTVL.

This clone was seen only a few times. V gene TRBV10-2 combines with J gene TRBJ2-7; perhaps D is TRBD1 or TRBD2 (5 bases each). The V gene's germline CDR1 is WSHSY and CDR2 SAAADI. Trimming cost V 4 bases and J 2 bases, with 15 bases left between them. The CDR3 extends over 15 amino acids. As DNA, the CDR3 is TGCGCCAGCAGTGTCCCCCGGGACGGGACCTACGAGCAGTACTTC. The encoded protein is CASSVPRDGTYEQYF.

This CDR3 reads CASSLRGDSSYNEQFF. The DNA for the CDR3 is TGTGCCAGCAGCTTAAGAGGGGATAGTTCCTACAATGAGCAGTTCTTC. The chain uses TRBV11-2 and TRBJ2-1; D is tentatively TRBD1 or TRBD2 (5 bases each). Germline CDR1 and CDR2: SGHAT and FQNNGV. The V end was cut by 2 bases, the J end by 1 base, with 12 bases between. CDR3 length: 16 amino acids. The whole variable domain, remainder taken from reference TRBV11-2 and TRBJ2-1, is EAGVAQSPRYKIIEKRQSVAFWCNPISGHATLYWYQQILGQGPKLLIQFQNNGVVDDSQLPKDRFSAERLKGVDSTLKIQPAKLEDSAVYLCASSLRGDSSYNEQFFGPGTRLTVL.

This chain joins TRBV2 and TRBJ1-4; possibly TRBD1 for D (5 bases). CDR3 length: 16 residues. Germline assignment: CDR1 SNHLY and CDR2 FYNNEI. Trimming took 5 bases from V and 8 from J, leaving 21 bases between them. The CDR3 sequence: CASSSHDGGSGEKLFF. The CDR3 nucleotides are TGTGCCAGCAGTTCCCACGACGGGGGTTCGGGAGAAAAACTGTTTTTT.